This T cell receptor (beta chain) was sequenced during a study of blood T cell repertoires in COVID-19. Enrollees, about 18 to 100 years old, lived in 24 US areas. Germline V gene data show CDR1 as DFQATT and CDR2 as SNEGSKA (reference sequence). V lost 3 bases, J lost 4 bases, and 6 bases lay in between. The CDR3 covers 11 residues. Method: immunoSEQ multiplex PCR; TCRdb's copy keeps in-frame clones and lacks some. This table holds about 240,000 clones, 86% found once. This clone was counted between two and nine times. This TCR derives from a woman between 40 and 50 years old with acute COVID-19. The chain joins TRBV20-1 to TRBJ1-1; D ambiguous. Sample: PBMCs or T cells enriched from blood (not recorded which). CDR3 bases: TGCAGTGCTAGGGCGGGCACTGAAGCTTTCTTT. Its protein product is CSARAGTEAFF.